The next 9 T cell receptor beta chains were all read from a single sample in a study of blood T cell repertoires in COVID-19. TCRdb keeps only in-frame clones here, not all; method: immunoSEQ multiplex PCR. The sample has about 260,000 clones; over 65% are singletons. Specimen: peripheral blood. These receptors were taken from a man aged 55 to 69 who had recovered from COVID-19.

The V gene is TRBV2, the J gene TRBJ2-5; D remains ambiguous. CDR1 is SNHLY, CDR2 FYNNEI, per germline. V was trimmed by 4 bases and J by 2 bases, leaving 8 bases between them. The CDR3 length is 13 residues. The CDR3 DNA sequence: TGTGCCAGCAGTGCAAGTAGACAAGAGACCCAGTACTTC. This sequence encodes CASSASRQETQYF.

This chain joins TRBV19 and TRBJ2-1; 13 bases line up with TRBD2. There are 14 residues in the CDR3. The trim removed 7 bases at V and 11 bases at J, leaving 8 bases unmatched. Germline V gene lookup returns CDR1 LNHDA and CDR2 SQIVND (reference sequence). The CDR3 nucleotides are TGTGCCAGTAACCTCGGGACTAGCGGGACCCAGCAGTTCTTC. Its protein is CASNLGTSGTQQFF.

The V call is TRBV2, the J call TRBJ2-7; D perhaps matches TRBD2 (5 bases). This CDR3 spans 14 amino acids. V was clipped by 4 bases and J by 6 bases, with 16 bases between them. Germline V lookup: CDR1 SNHLY, CDR2 FYNNEI. As DNA, the CDR3 is TGTGCCAGCAGTGTAACTCCGGGAATGGGCGAGCAGTACTTC. Translating gives CASSVTPGMGEQYF.

This sequence joins TRBV6-5 and TRBJ2-1; TRBD2 matches at 12 bases. The CDR3 loop spans 15 amino acids. The junction had 4 bases not matched to a gene; V was cut back by 8 bases and J by 2 bases. Germline values: CDR1 MNHEY, CDR2 SVGAGI. The CDR3 DNA reads TGTGCCAGCGGGGCTAGCGGGGGGGCCTACAATGAGCAGTTCTTC. It codes for CASGASGGAYNEQFF.

This rearrangement joins TRBV30 to TRBJ1-5; TRBD1 matches at 11 bases. With V trimmed by 0 bases and J by 4 bases, 5 bases remained unmatched. The CDR3 has 16 amino acids. CDR1 and CDR2 from the germline V gene are GTSNPN and SVGIG (reference sequence). The chain's CDR3 is CAWSVPGTGGNQPQHF. The CDR3, as DNA: TGTGCCTGGAGTGTACCGGGGACAGGGGGAAATCAGCCCCAGCATTTT.

V usage is TRBV6-5 and J usage is TRBJ1-4, with a weak D call TRBD1 (5 bases). The V gene's germline CDR1 is MNHEY and CDR2 SVGAGI. V was pared by 0 bases and J by 8 bases, with 13 bases between. CDR3 length equals 15 residues. CDR3 in DNA: TGTGCCAGCAGTTACTCGGAGGGGTACCGGGAAAAACTGTTTTTT. Amino acid sequence: CASSYSEGYREKLFF.

The chain links TRBV3-1 (or the pseudogene TRBV3-2) to TRBJ1-3; D ambiguous. The CDR3 sequence is 14 residues long. Germline values: CDR1 LGHDT, CDR2 YNNKEL (reference sequence). V lost 4 bases and J lost 0, with 7 bases in between. CDR3 sequence reads: CASSRLNSGNTIYF. The CDR3 nucleotides read TGTGCCAGCAGCCGACTTAACTCTGGAAACACCATATATTTT.

The chain links TRBV4-1 to TRBJ2-3, with TRBD1 matching 7 bases. The CDR3 extends over 16 amino acids. The junction had 6 bases not matched to a gene; V was cut back by 3 bases and J by 0 bases. Germline values: CDR1 MGHRA, CDR2 YSYEKL. The CDR3 spells CASSQDGTASTDTQYF. For the CDR3, the DNA is TGCGCCAGCAGCCAGGACGGGACAGCGAGCACAGATACGCAGTATTTT.

The chain recombines TRBV11-2 with TRBJ2-2; the D gene is possibly TRBD2 (6 bases). The CDR3 covers 15 residues. Trimming stripped 3 bases from V and 1 base from J, with 9 bases between. Looked up from germline, CDR1 is SGHAT and CDR2 is FQNNGV. DNA of the CDR3: TGTGCCAGCAGCTTGGCGCGGGGGAACACCGGGGAGCTGTTTTTT. Protein product: CASSLARGNTGELFF.